Listed here are 21 T cell receptor beta chains from one sample, sequenced in a study of blood T cell repertoires in COVID-19. Some clones are missing from TCRdb's copy, which holds only in-frame ones; the method was immunoSEQ multiplex PCR. This table holds some 44,000 clones, about 88% found once. The specimen sequenced was peripheral blood. The source of these receptors is a human donor in a cohort sampled during active COVID-19.

The chain has TRBV6-5 and TRBJ2-1, with D unclear. This CDR3 comprises 15 residues. Trimming took off 6 bases at V and 5 bases at J, with 17 bases between the two ends. In germline, CDR1 is MNHEY, CDR2 SVGAGI. CDR3 coding DNA: TGTGCCAGCAGCCCAACACCTGTCCGAAACAATGAGCAGTTCTTC. Amino acid sequence: CASSPTPVRNNEQFF.

The V and J genes are TRBV3-1 (or the pseudogene TRBV3-2) and TRBJ2-7; D ambiguous. V was clipped by 0 bases and J by 2 bases, with 11 bases between them. The CDR3 is made up of 15 amino acids. CDR1 is LGHDT and CDR2 is YNNKEL in the germline V gene (reference sequence). The CDR3 coding sequence is TGTGCCAGCAGCCAAGACTCGAACCGAGCCTACGAGCAGTACTTC. It codes for CASSQDSNRAYEQYF.

V usage is TRBV5-6 and J usage is TRBJ2-1, with D possibly being TRBD2 (6 bases). CDR3 length: 12 amino acids. Germline values: CDR1 SGHDT, CDR2 YYEEEE. Trimming left V 5 bases short and J 7 bases short, with 10 bases between. The chain's CDR3 is CASSRDWNEQFF. The CDR3 DNA reads as TGTGCCAGCAGTCGGGACTGGAATGAGCAGTTCTTC.

With regard to this clone: The germline gene is not matched at one end of the junction; a read error may be the cause. The chain links TRBV7-7 to TRBJ2-5; tentative D call: TRBD1 (6 bases). Germline V gene sequence: CDR1 SSHAT, CDR2 FNYEAQ (reference sequence). This CDR3 spans 15 amino acids. The CDR3 DNA follows: TGTGCTAGCAGCTTCAGGGGCGAAGGGCAAGAGACCCAGTACTTC. Its translation: CASSFRGEGQETQYF.

J is TRBJ2-7 and V is TRBV5-1, with D possibly being TRBD2 (5 bases). The CDR3 contains 15 residues. Per germline, CDR1 SGHRS and CDR2 YFSETQ. V lost 0 bases, J lost 6 bases, and 16 bases lay in between. The CDR3 coding sequence is TGCGCCAGCAGCTTGGGAGGCCGGAGGTTCTCCGAGCAGTACTTC. Its protein product is CASSLGGRRFSEQYF.

This rearrangement joins TRBV3-1 (or the pseudogene TRBV3-2) to TRBJ1-2; D gene uncertain. The CDR3 covers 12 residues. The V end was cut by 3 bases, the J end by 7 bases, with 9 bases between. Germline V gene lookup returns CDR1 LGHDT and CDR2 YNNKEL (reference sequence). CDR3 nucleotide sequence: TGTGCCAGCAGCCAGGCCCAGCGTGGCTACACCTTC. This gives the protein CASSQAQRGYTF.

The chain combines TRBV6-5 with TRBJ2-3, with 7 bases that match TRBD2. CDR3 length: 15 amino acids. Germline trimming cut 6 bases from V and 0 bases from J; bases unmatched to any gene: 6. Per germline, CDR1 MNHEY and CDR2 SVGAGI. The CDR3 coding sequence is TGTGCCAGCAGCAGAGCGGGGTATAGCACAGATACGCAGTATTTT. Protein product: CASSRAGYSTDTQYF.

The chain joins TRBV15 to TRBJ2-5, with D possibly matching TRBD1 (5 bases). The CDR3 spans 14 residues. Germline V lookup: CDR1 LNHNV, CDR2 YYDKDF (reference sequence). V was pared by 1 base and J by 0 bases, with 6 bases between. The CDR3 protein is CATSRGQNQETQYF. CDR3 coding DNA: TGTGCCACCAGCAGAGGACAGAACCAAGAGACCCAGTACTTC.

The V and J genes are TRBV19 and TRBJ1-6, with unresolved D. Germline values: CDR1 LNHDA, CDR2 SQIVND (reference sequence). V shed 3 bases and J shed 6 bases, with 6 bases lying between them. This CDR3 has 13 residues. CDR3 residues: CASSIISNSPLHF. The DNA for the CDR3 is TGTGCCAGTAGTATCATTTCTAATTCACCCCTCCACTTT.

CDR3 in amino acids: CASSHDTSYEQYF. The CDR3 DNA reads TGTGCCAGCAGCCACGACACATCCTACGAGCAGTACTTC. The chain recombines TRBV4-2 with TRBJ2-7, with D hard to call. CDR1 is LGHNA, CDR2 YNFKEQ, per germline. The CDR3 extends over 13 amino acids. Trimming pared 3 bases from V and 1 base from J, leaving 7 bases between.

The J gene is TRBJ1-1, the V gene TRBV19; TRBD1 agrees at 10 bases. V lost 5 bases to trimming and J lost 11 bases; unmatched junction nucleotides: 11. Germline loops: CDR1 LNHDA, CDR2 SQIVND (reference sequence). The CDR3 contains 14 residues. For the CDR3, the DNA is TGTGCCAGTAGTCCGAGTCCCGGGACAGGGGACGCTTTCTTT. This translates into CASSPSPGTGDAFF.

This chain joins TRBV5-8 and TRBJ2-1, with 7 bases matching TRBD1. Per germline, CDR1 SGHTS and CDR2 YDEGEE. Trimming took 1 base from V and 6 from J; bases not matched to a gene: 7. The length of the CDR3 is 15 residues. CDR3 DNA sequence: TGTGCCAGCAGCTTGAAGGGGGCGGACTCCAATGAGCAGTTCTTC. It codes for CASSLKGADSNEQFF.

The chain links TRBV10-3 to TRBJ2-1; D unclear. Germline V gene lookup returns CDR1 ENHRY and CDR2 SYGVKD. The CDR3 extends over 15 amino acids. Trimming stripped 7 bases from V and 0 bases from J, with 13 bases between. CDR3 residues: CAINIAASSYNEQFF. The CDR3 DNA follows: TGTGCCATCAACATTGCGGCGAGCTCCTACAATGAGCAGTTCTTC.

This clone has just one count. In DNA, the CDR3 is TGTGCCAGCAGGGGACTAGCGGGGGGGCCTCAAAAGTACTTC. Its protein is CASRGLAGGPQKYF. This chain connects TRBV6-5 to TRBJ2-5, with 16 positions matching TRBD2. The junction had 7 bases not matched to a gene; V was cut back by 6 bases and J by 12 bases. There are 14 residues in the CDR3. Germline assignment: CDR1 MNHEY and CDR2 SVGAGI.

This chain links TRBV6-5 with TRBJ2-7; 8 bases match TRBD1. From germline, CDR1 is MNHEY and CDR2 SVGAGI. V was pared by 0 bases and J by 0 bases, with 1 base of the junction left unmatched. The CDR3 has 15 residues. Written as DNA, the CDR3 is TGTGCCAGCAGTTACTCCGGGACAGGCTCCTACGAGCAGTACTTC. This encodes CASSYSGTGSYEQYF.

The genes are TRBV20-1 and TRBJ2-1; the match to TRBD2 covers 15 bases. With V trimmed by 3 bases and J by 11 bases, 5 bases remained unmatched. The CDR3 has 14 amino acids. Germline CDR1 DFQATT, CDR2 SNEGSKA (reference sequence). CDR3 DNA: TGCAGTGCTAGTGGACTAGCGGGGGGGCTCAAGCAGTTCTTC. It specifies CSASGLAGGLKQFF.

The CDR3 sequence: CASSLLSSSYEQYF. In DNA, the CDR3 is TGCGCCAGCAGCTTACTTTCTTCCTCCTACGAGCAGTACTTC. The J gene is TRBJ2-7, the V gene TRBV5-1; no clear D. V was clipped by 2 bases and J by 0 bases, with 9 bases between them. This CDR3 is built from 14 residues. Germline CDR1 reads SGHRS; CDR2 reads YFSETQ.

This clone occurred a few times. The J gene is TRBJ2-7, the V gene TRBV14; 15 bases align to TRBD2. Germline V gene lookup returns CDR1 SGHDN and CDR2 FVKESK. After removal of 0 bases from V and 3 bases from J, the junction contained 6 bases not matched to a gene. The CDR3 extends over 18 amino acids. This chain's CDR3 is CASSQEGLAGGRHYEQYF. CDR3 in DNA: TGTGCCAGCAGCCAAGAGGGACTAGCGGGGGGCCGGCACTACGAGCAGTACTTC.

The chain employs TRBV20-1 and TRBJ1-2, with 8 positions matching TRBD1. The CDR3 loop spans 11 amino acids. V lost 3 bases and J lost 8; bases outside the gene matches: 2. The germline CDR1 and CDR2 sequences are DFQATT and SNEGSKA (reference sequence). CDR3 sequence reads: CSARTGDGYTF. The CDR3 DNA reads as TGCAGTGCTAGGACAGGGGACGGCTACACCTTC.

The chain combines TRBV30 with TRBJ2-3, with 10 bases identical to TRBD2. The CDR3 covers 14 residues. V was pared by 5 bases and J by 0 bases, with 2 bases of the junction left unmatched. CDR1 and CDR2 (germline): GTSNPN, SVGIG (reference sequence). CDR3 in DNA: TGTGCCTGGCGACTAGCGGGTAGCACAGATACGCAGTATTTT. The encoded protein is CAWRLAGSTDTQYF.

The chain combines TRBV24-1 with TRBJ2-1; 9 bases are a match to TRBD1. V trimming: 3 bases; J trimming: 8 bases; junction bases outside the gene matches: 13. Germline values: CDR1 KGHDR, CDR2 SFDVKD. The CDR3 runs to 17 residues. The CDR3 sequence is CATSDPLGQGGIYEQFF. CDR3 nucleotide sequence: TGTGCCACCAGTGATCCATTGGGACAGGGCGGTATCTATGAGCAGTTCTTC.